Shown below are 29 T cell receptor beta chains from a single sample sequenced in a study of beta chain features in type 1 diabetes. General study results and limits: Among all four CD4+ subsets, Type 1 diabetes patients had TCRB CDR3s that were moderately but significantly shorter.

The authors reverse transcribed all of the isolated RNA, so sequencing captured expressed TCRB transcripts. Repertoires were generated with immunoSEQ multiplex PCR, while TCRdb's copy carries only in-frame clones and drops some. Among over 200,000 clones, roughly 11% were seen once, and the ten largest hold about 0.018%. No antigen has been assigned to these receptors. The sample taken for sequencing was naive CD4+ T cells from blood. These receptors were taken from a man aged 25-45 years with type 1 diabetes.

The gene calls are TRBV9 and TRBJ1-1; 8 bases agree with TRBD1. The V gene's germline CDR1 is SGDLS and CDR2 YYNGEE. This CDR3 region has 13 residues. V trimming: 2 bases; J trimming: 6 bases; junction bases outside the gene matches: 3. CDR3 nucleotide sequence: TGTGCCAGCAGCGTGACAGGGGCGGCTGAAGCTTTCTTT. Residues: CASSVTGAAEAFF.

This clone was observed a handful of times. The chain uses TRBV19 and TRBJ2-7; D not resolved. Germline CDR1 is LNHDA and CDR2 is SQIVND (reference sequence). Trimming took off 4 bases at V and 7 bases at J, with 17 bases between the two ends. This CDR3 spans 14 amino acids. CDR3 in DNA: TGTGCCAGTAGTAAGGTAGCTGCCCCTACGGAGCAGTACTTC. Its protein product is CASSKVAAPTEQYF.

The J gene is TRBJ2-3, the V gene TRBV7-9; 8 bases map to TRBD1. J lost 5 bases, V lost 3 bases, and 4 bases had no gene match. The CDR3 is 14 amino acids. Germline V gene lookup returns CDR1 SEHNR and CDR2 FQNEAQ (reference sequence). This CDR3 reads CASSFGTGGDTQYF. As DNA, the CDR3 is TGTGCCAGCAGCTTCGGGACAGGAGGAGATACGCAGTATTTT.

This clone was observed a handful of times. V usage is TRBV4-2 and J usage is TRBJ1-2; D unresolved. The CDR3 contains 16 residues. Trimming removed 1 base from V and 0 bases from J, with 12 bases in between. Germline CDR1 LGHNA, CDR2 YNFKEQ. The CDR3 loop is CASSQAGVEANYGYTF. Here the CDR3 DNA reads TGTGCCAGCAGCCAAGCGGGAGTGGAGGCTAACTATGGCTACACCTTC.

V is TRBV7-9 and J is TRBJ1-1; 11 bases align to TRBD1. Germline trimming cut 3 bases from V and 5 bases from J; bases unmatched to any gene: 8. The CDR3 covers 16 residues. CDR1 and CDR2 from the germline V gene are SEHNR and FQNEAQ (reference sequence). The DNA for the CDR3 is TGTGCCAGCAGCTTCCCCCCCGGGACAGGGGGGACTGAAGCTTTCTTT. This gives the protein CASSFPPGTGGTEAFF.

The CDR3 sequence is CASSHGTGGYRTGELFF. The CDR3 DNA is TGTGCCAGCAGCCACGGGACAGGGGGCTATCGCACCGGGGAGCTGTTTTTT. The chain uses TRBV5-4 and TRBJ2-2; the match to TRBD1 covers 12 bases. With V trimmed by 4 bases and J by 4 bases, 8 bases remained unmatched. The CDR3 is made up of 17 amino acids. CDR1 and CDR2 from the germline V gene are SGHNT and YYREEE (reference sequence).

This clone has a handful of counts. The chain uses TRBV30 and TRBJ2-3; 7 bases are a match to TRBD2. Trimming removed 0 bases from V and 8 bases from J; junction bases left unmatched: 8. The CDR3 has 14 residues. The germline gives CDR1 GTSNPN, CDR2 SVGIG (reference sequence). CDR3 region: CAWSVSGLGVTQYF. DNA of the CDR3: TGTGCCTGGAGTGTTAGCGGGCTTGGGGTTACGCAGTATTTT.

V gene TRBV29-1 combines with J gene TRBJ1-1, with D unclear. The V end lost 1 base, the J end lost 0 bases, and 6 bases lay between the germline ends. The germline V gene encodes CDR1 SQVTM and CDR2 ANQGSEA. The CDR3 is 13 amino acids. CDR3 in DNA: TGCAGCGTTGAAGGCAGGCTGAACACTGAAGCTTTCTTT. This codes for CSVEGRLNTEAFF. The variable domain in full, with the rest retrieved from reference TRBV29-1 and TRBJ1-1, is SAVISQKPSRDICQRGTSLTIQCQVDSQVTMMFWYRQQPGQSLTLIATANQGSEATYESGFVIDKFPISRPNLTFSTLTVSNMSPEDSSIYLCSVEGRLNTEAFFGQGTRLTVV.

This clone has a handful of counts. V and J are TRBV4-3 and TRBJ1-2, with D perhaps matching TRBD1 (5 bases). The CDR3 totals 15 residues. Germline V CDR1 and CDR2: LGHNA, YSLEER. V was shortened by 0 bases and J by 7 bases, with 15 bases between the two germline ends. The CDR3 DNA follows: TGCGCCAGCAGCCAAGATCTAGGGACTAAGGGTGGCTACACCTTC. Amino acids: CASSQDLGTKGGYTF.

In this sample, this clone turned up a few times. The CDR3 reads CAISDTGTGGSNVLTF. The CDR3, as DNA: TGTGCCATCAGTGATACCGGGACAGGGGGAAGCAACGTCCTGACTTTC. J is TRBJ2-6 and V is TRBV10-3, with 11 bases identical to TRBD1. V lost 3 bases, J lost 9 bases, and 7 bases stayed unmatched. The CDR3 contains 16 residues. Germline V gives CDR1 ENHRY, CDR2 SYGVKD.

This clone was counted between two and nine times. The rearrangement links TRBV28 to TRBJ1-2; 7 bases match TRBD1. V dropped 3 bases and J dropped 7; count of bases not matched to a gene: 2. The CDR3 is made up of 12 amino acids. The germline gives CDR1 MDHEN, CDR2 SYDVKM. This chain's CDR3 is CASSLSGGGYTF. The CDR3 coding sequence is TGTGCCAGCAGTTTGTCAGGGGGTGGCTACACCTTC.

This chain uses TRBV28 with TRBJ1-5; no clear D gene. Germline lookup yields CDR1 MDHEN and CDR2 SYDVKM. This CDR3 comprises 15 residues. V lost 5 bases to trimming and J lost 7 bases, with 18 bases between them. The CDR3 here is CASSLQWGRGQPQHF. In DNA, the CDR3 is TGTGCCAGCAGTCTACAGTGGGGTCGGGGACAGCCCCAGCATTTT.

This clone was observed a few times. The V and J genes are TRBV4-1 and TRBJ2-3, with unresolved D. Between the trimmed V and J ends, which lost 5 bases and 0 bases, there was a span of 15 bases. Per the germline V gene, CDR1 is MGHRA and CDR2 is YSYEKL. The CDR3 runs to 16 residues. CDR3 in DNA: TGCGCCAGCAGCTATACAGCTGCCGCCAGCACAGATACGCAGTATTTT. Its protein is CASSYTAAASTDTQYF.

The V gene is TRBV19, the J gene TRBJ1-6; 7 bases line up with TRBD1. CDR1 and CDR2 (germline): LNHDA, SQIVND (reference sequence). This CDR3 is built from 16 residues. V was pared by 4 bases and J by 10 bases, with 13 bases of the junction left unmatched. This CDR3 reads CASSRQTGHLSSPLHF. CDR3 in DNA: TGTGCCAGTAGTAGGCAGACAGGGCATTTAAGCTCACCCCTCCACTTT. Full variable domain (outside the CDR3, taken from reference TRBV19 and TRBJ1-6): DGGITQSPKYLFRKEGQNVTLSCEQNLNHDAMYWYRQDPGQGLRLIYYSQIVNDFQKGDIAEGYSVSREKKESFPLTVTSAQKNPTAFYLCASSRQTGHLSSPLHFGNGTRLTVT.

In its sample, this clone was seen a few times. The V and J genes are TRBV4-2 and TRBJ1-2; tentative D call: TRBD1 (5 bases). CDR3 length: 15 amino acids. Trimming took off 3 bases at V and 4 bases at J, with 15 bases between the two ends. From germline, CDR1 is LGHNA and CDR2 YNFKEQ. For the CDR3, the DNA is TGTGCCAGCAGCCATCCGACAGACCTCCTCTATGGCTACACCTTC. Amino acids: CASSHPTDLLYGYTF.

This clone came up many times. The chain couples TRBV4-2 to TRBJ2-1; 9 bases fit TRBD1. V dropped 0 bases and J dropped 6; count of bases not matched to a gene: 3. The CDR3 spans 15 residues. Per germline, CDR1 LGHNA and CDR2 YNFKEQ. The CDR3 coding sequence is TGTGCCAGCAGCCAAGATGGGACAGGGAGCAATGAGCAGTTCTTC. Translated, it gives CASSQDGTGSNEQFF.

In DNA, the CDR3 is TGCAGCGTTCGGAATCCCCTAGCGGGGGGGAATGAGCAGTTCTTC. This gives the protein CSVRNPLAGGNEQFF. The chain recombines TRBV29-1 with TRBJ2-1; 12 nucleotides match TRBD2. The junction had 9 bases not matched to a gene; V was cut back by 5 bases and J by 7 bases. CDR1 and CDR2 (germline): SQVTM, ANQGSEA. The CDR3 runs 15 residues.

This clone was seen more than once but under ten times. The genes are TRBV7-2 and TRBJ2-6, with D possibly being TRBD1 (7 bases). Germline CDR1 is SGHTA and CDR2 is FQGNSA. This CDR3 has 14 amino acids. The ends were cut back, 6 bases at V and 19 bases at J, with 25 bases in the middle. The CDR3 sequence: CASSKGGTVPNLTF. The CDR3 nucleotides read TGTGCCAGCAGTAAAGGGGGGACAGTCCCCAATCTTACTTTC.

This chain uses TRBV6-6 with TRBJ2-3; possible D gene TRBD1, 7 bases. With 6 bases removed from V and 5 bases from J, the gap between germline ends came to 18 bases. CDR3 length equals 15 residues. Germline loops: CDR1 MNHNY, CDR2 SVGAGI (reference sequence). The CDR3: CASSLAAGGQDTQYF. For the CDR3, the DNA is TGTGCCAGCAGCCTCGCTGCAGGGGGGCAAGATACGCAGTATTTT.

This sequence joins TRBV5-1 and TRBJ1-1; a possible D gene is TRBD1 (6 bases). The CDR3 is 15 residues long. Trimming shortened V by 4 bases and J by 5 bases, and 18 bases separated the two germline ends. CDR1 is SGHRS and CDR2 is YFSETQ in the germline V gene. Here the CDR3 DNA reads TGCGCCAGCAGCCCTAGCTCAGGGGCAATGACTGAAGCTTTCTTT. Its translation: CASSPSSGAMTEAFF.

A remark on this clone: Other DNA sequences within the sample encode an identical CDR3. This chain connects TRBV28 to TRBJ1-1; tentatively, D is TRBD1 (5 bases). The CDR3 totals 12 residues. Trimming removed 2 bases at V and 5 bases at J, with 6 bases between. The germline CDR1 and CDR2 sequences are MDHEN and SYDVKM. For the CDR3, the DNA is TGTGCCAGCAGTTTACAGGGAACTGAAGCTTTCTTT. Translation: CASSLQGTEAFF.

The chain combines TRBV5-4 with TRBJ2-7, with D maybe TRBD2 (6 bases). The CDR3 totals 14 residues. Germline CDR1 and CDR2: SGHNT and YYREEE (reference sequence). The V end lost 0 bases, the J end lost 12 bases, and 19 bases lay between the germline ends. CDR3 bases: TGTGCCAGCAGCTTGGATGTTCGGGGGAATGACCGGTACTTC. Protein sequence: CASSLDVRGNDRYF.

This clone was seen only a few times. The CDR3 region is CASTETSGGANTGELFF. The CDR3 bases are TGTGCCAGCACAGAGACTAGCGGGGGGGCTAACACCGGGGAGCTGTTTTTT. The chain uses TRBV9 and TRBJ2-2; TRBD2 matches 14 bases. Germline V gene lookup returns CDR1 SGDLS and CDR2 YYNGEE. The trim removed 6 bases at V and 2 bases at J, leaving 6 bases unmatched. This CDR3 spans 17 amino acids.

This clone turned up a few times. The sample contains more than one DNA sequence encoding this CDR3. The CDR3 spells CAWSGQGNEKLFF. The CDR3 DNA is TGTGCCTGGAGTGGACAGGGGAATGAAAAACTGTTTTTT. This chain joins TRBV30 and TRBJ1-4; 8 bases agree with TRBD1. The CDR3 covers 13 residues. V was clipped by 1 base and J by 5 bases; unmatched bases: 0. The V gene's germline CDR1 is GTSNPN and CDR2 SVGIG (reference sequence).

About this clone: Other DNA sequences in this sample translate to the same CDR3. The V call is TRBV5-1, the J call TRBJ1-1; tentatively, D is TRBD1 (5 bases). Between the trimmed V and J ends, which lost 1 base and 0 bases, there was a span of 7 bases. Looked up from germline, CDR1 is SGHRS and CDR2 is YFSETQ. The CDR3 is 14 residues long. In DNA, the CDR3 is TGCGCCAGCAGCTTGACAGGAATGAACACTGAAGCTTTCTTT. Its translation is CASSLTGMNTEAFF.

CDR3 residues: CSVETTAAETQYF. The DNA of the CDR3 is TGCAGCGTTGAAACCACAGCCGCTGAGACCCAGTACTTC. The rearrangement uses TRBV29-1 and TRBJ2-5, with D uncertain. V lost 2 bases to trimming and J lost 5 bases, with 12 bases between them. Germline CDR1 reads SQVTM; CDR2 reads ANQGSEA. The CDR3 runs to 13 residues.

The V call is TRBV15, the J call TRBJ2-5; possible D gene TRBD2, 7 bases. In germline, CDR1 is LNHNV, CDR2 YYDKDF (reference sequence). Trimming removed 0 bases at V and 3 bases at J, with 11 bases between. The CDR3 consists of 15 residues. For the CDR3, the DNA is TGTGCCACCAGCAGAGAGGCGGGGGCCAAAGAGACCCAGTACTTC. It translates to CATSREAGAKETQYF.

The chain carries TRBV5-1 and TRBJ2-1; 10 bases fit TRBD1. The CDR3 has 13 amino acids. J lost 10 bases, V lost 4 bases, and 5 bases had no gene match. CDR1 and CDR2 from the germline V gene are SGHRS and YFSETQ. The CDR3 region is CASSVGQGTEQFF. Written as DNA, the CDR3 is TGCGCCAGCAGCGTGGGACAGGGGACGGAGCAGTTCTTC.

This clone has only a few counts. The chain combines TRBV28 with TRBJ1-1; D uncertain. The CDR3 runs to 14 residues. Germline CDR1 and CDR2: MDHEN and SYDVKM. Trimming shortened V by 5 bases and J by 9 bases, and 19 bases separated the two germline ends. CDR3 region: CASSPQIGRNKAFF. CDR3 DNA: TGTGCCAGCAGTCCCCAAATTGGCCGTAACAAAGCTTTCTTT.